This TCR beta chain was identified in a study of blood T cell repertoires in COVID-19. Germline CDR1 is SNHLY and CDR2 is FYNNEI. This CDR3 is 15 amino acids long. Trimming cost V 0 bases and J 5 bases; bases outside gene matches: 6. Using immunoSEQ multiplex PCR, the repertoire was profiled, and TCRdb retains in-frame clones only, with some absent. The sample records about 52,000 clones, over 65% being singletons. A Seattle source enrolled patients during active infection and followed them longitudinally. The chain recombines TRBV2 with TRBJ2-5; 7 nucleotides match TRBD1. The TCR originated in a man older than 75 with COVID-19, enrolled during active disease. Sequencing was performed on peripheral blood. The CDR3 spells CASSEAPGGKETQYF. In nucleotides, the CDR3 is TGTGCCAGCAGTGAAGCGCCAGGGGGAAAGGAGACCCAGTACTTC.